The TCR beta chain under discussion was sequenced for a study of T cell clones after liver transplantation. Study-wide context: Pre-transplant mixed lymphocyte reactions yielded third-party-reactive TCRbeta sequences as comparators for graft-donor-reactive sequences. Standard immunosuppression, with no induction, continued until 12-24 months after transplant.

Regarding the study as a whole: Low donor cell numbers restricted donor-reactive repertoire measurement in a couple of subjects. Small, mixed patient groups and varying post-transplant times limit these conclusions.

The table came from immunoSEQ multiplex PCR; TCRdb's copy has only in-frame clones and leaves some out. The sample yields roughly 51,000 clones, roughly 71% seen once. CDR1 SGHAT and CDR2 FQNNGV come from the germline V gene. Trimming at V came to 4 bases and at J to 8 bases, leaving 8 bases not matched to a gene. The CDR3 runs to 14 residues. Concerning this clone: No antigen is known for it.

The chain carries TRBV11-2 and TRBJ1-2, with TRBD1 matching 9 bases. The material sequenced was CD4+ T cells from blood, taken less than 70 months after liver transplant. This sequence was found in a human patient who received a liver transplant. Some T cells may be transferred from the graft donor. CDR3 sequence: CASSSQTGGEGYTF. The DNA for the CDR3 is TGTGCCAGCAGCTCGCAGACAGGGGGGGAAGGCTACACCTTC.